Sequencing of this T cell receptor beta chain was carried out in a study of shared clonotypes between healthy human individuals (dated by TCRdb to about 2020). Broadly, across the study: Three men and a couple of women, aged 18 to 49 years, made up the cohort. For each donor, CD4 naive and CD4 memory were each run on three plates, CD8 naive on two plates, and CD8 memory on one plate. To estimate repertoire size and how much clonotype sharing occurs between individuals, the study deeply sequenced the blood TCR repertoires of five healthy adults. Different laboratories and diverse techniques were used to prepare libraries and sequence TCR repertoires, to increase sequencing depth and limit assay-specific biases. Leukapheresis yielded between about 0.94 and 8.9 billion PBMCs per donor.

Comments on this clone: What this receptor recognizes is not known. No much larger clone exists at a distance of one base, and base qualities are not known.

Donors were healthy HIV-negative adults with no recently reported acute infections or vaccinations. All donors were Caucasian adults living in Nashville, Tennessee, USA. CD4+ T cells were enriched by magnetic negative selection, after which naive cells were positively selected on CD45RA and the negative fraction was taken as the memory subset. Blood was collected by leukapheresis, and PBMCs were isolated by Ficoll-Histopaque density gradient centrifugation and then cryopreserved in liquid nitrogen vapor phase. Analytical flow cytometry was used to check the purity and quantity of every magnetically sorted T cell population. Genomic DNA was isolated from every sorted fraction and measured by UV absorbance on a Nanodrop 2000c. The germline V gene gives CDR1 as MDHEN and CDR2 as SYDVKM. V loses 3 bases, J loses 0 bases, and the germline ends lie 10 bases apart. The CDR3 runs 15 residues from the cysteine to the phenylalanine. Only CDR3 DNA is held: 45 bases, read in frame from base 1.

The study at large found these results: Higher generation probabilities were observed for clonotypes shared by all four sorted-subset donors than for non-shared clonotypes. The genetic and exposure-history diversity represented was limited by the small number of donors. Larger estimated clonotype richness was generally found for naive subsets than for memory subsets. Rarefaction of sorted-subset datasets indicated incomplete sequencing despite the large sequencing depth. Sampling was limited to blood, and TCR repertoires in tissue likely differ from TCR repertoires in blood. Pairwise subsampling indicated that sequencing depth was expected to affect the degree of clonotype sharing among donors. When a handful of donors were compared, the shared fraction of clonotypes was about 5.2% for naive CD4, around 3.6% for naive CD8, 2.3% for memory CD4, and about 0.36% for memory CD8.

Using the deep immunoSEQ assay, multiplex PCR amplified TCR CDR3 regions from genomic DNA. For each cell subset, the extracted genomic DNA was distributed evenly across all wells of several immunoSEQ 96-well plates, and each plate served as one replicate. Each replicate PCR for sorted subsets received 150 to 250 ng genomic DNA, equal to around 32,000 T cell genomes. The purified libraries were quantified using a Qubit 3.0 fluorometer, sized with a Bioanalyzer 2100, and then quantified again using the KAPA Library Quantification kit. Every immunoSEQ 96-well plate was sequenced on a separate single-read 150-cycle Illumina NextSeq 550 flow cell. Turning to the authors' computational methods: Because only junctional sequences without quality scores were contained in the immunoSEQ output, filtering matching that applied to full-length reads could not be performed. To assign V/J genes and CDR3, sequences were annotated using PyIR, a Python wrapper for IgBLAST v1.9, with IMGT germline references. Reads were filtered out if the reads had weak V/J assignments (E-value above 1e-6), no CDR3, stop codons, out-of-frame junctions, or ambiguous translated residues. V3J clonotypes were defined by identical inferred V gene, J gene, and CDR3 amino acid sequence. Percentage overlap between repertoires was computed as shared unique clonotypes divided by the size of the smaller repertoire. Three approaches were used to assess repertoire richness: RTK rarefaction, the Chao1 estimator, and Recon v2.1 estimates of unobserved clonotypes. OLGA was used to compute generation probabilities for all TCRbeta clonotypes that the gDNA method yielded from a handful of donors. This immuneACCESS table, as held by TCRdb, lists in-frame sequences with V and J called but not all clones. Of the missing ones, under half trace to an unresolved V gene in checked studies; the others have no known cause. Clone size and V and J calls were adopted from that table, with D and trimming inferred from the DNA. For this sample the table gives 1.4 million or so clones, of which 97% to 99% were detected only once. The ten largest clones capture 0.36% of the sample.

The V and J segments used are TRBV28 and TRBJ2-3, with the D gene uncertain. The receptor's source is a man aged 30 to 39 in good health. Sequencing input: naive CD4+ T cells sorted from blood. The sample's cell subset or site label, in plain terms: CD45RA+ positively selected. The DNA sequence is given as TGTGCCAGCAGTTTCGGCAGAAAGAGCACAGATACGCAGTATTTT. Its amino acids are CASSFGRKSTDTQYF.